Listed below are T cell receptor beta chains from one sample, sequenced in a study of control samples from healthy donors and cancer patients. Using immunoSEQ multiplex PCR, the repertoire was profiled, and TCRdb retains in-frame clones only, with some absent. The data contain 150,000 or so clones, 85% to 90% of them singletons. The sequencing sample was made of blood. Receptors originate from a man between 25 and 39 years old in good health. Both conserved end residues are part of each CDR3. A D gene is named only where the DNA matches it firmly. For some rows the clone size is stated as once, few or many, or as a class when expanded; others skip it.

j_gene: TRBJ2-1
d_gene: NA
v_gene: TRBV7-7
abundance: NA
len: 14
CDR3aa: CASSLGGVYNEQFF
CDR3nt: TGTGCCAGCAGCTTAGGGGGAGTTTACAATGAGCAGTTCTTC

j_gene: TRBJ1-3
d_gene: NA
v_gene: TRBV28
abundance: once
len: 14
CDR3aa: CASFLHGSRNTIYF
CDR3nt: TGTGCCAGTTTCCTTCACGGTTCCAGAAACACCATATATTTT

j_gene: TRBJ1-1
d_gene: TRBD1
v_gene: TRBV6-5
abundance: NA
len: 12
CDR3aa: CASSYDKQGAFF
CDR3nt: TGTGCCAGCAGTTACGACAAACAGGGGGCTTTCTTT

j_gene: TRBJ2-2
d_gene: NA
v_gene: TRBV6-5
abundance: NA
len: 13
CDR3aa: CASTGVFAGELFF
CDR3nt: TGTGCCAGTACTGGGGTTTTCGCCGGGGAGCTGTTTTTT

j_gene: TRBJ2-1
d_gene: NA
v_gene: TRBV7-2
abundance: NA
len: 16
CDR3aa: CASSHRTPLLYNEQFF
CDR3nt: TGTGCCAGCAGCCATCGGACCCCACTTCTGTACAATGAGCAGTTCTTC

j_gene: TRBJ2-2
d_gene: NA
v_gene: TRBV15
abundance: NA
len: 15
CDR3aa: CATSRATQGNGELFF
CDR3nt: TGTGCCACCAGCAGAGCCACCCAGGGGAACGGGGAGCTGTTTTTT

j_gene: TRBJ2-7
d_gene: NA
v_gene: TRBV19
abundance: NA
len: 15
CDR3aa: CASSMQDEGPYEQYF
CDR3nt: TGTGCCAGTAGTATGCAGGACGAAGGGCCCTACGAGCAGTACTTC

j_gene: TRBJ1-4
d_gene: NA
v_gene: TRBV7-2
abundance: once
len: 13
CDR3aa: CASGARRDEKLFF
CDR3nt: TGTGCCAGCGGAGCTCGGCGGGATGAAAAACTGTTTTTT

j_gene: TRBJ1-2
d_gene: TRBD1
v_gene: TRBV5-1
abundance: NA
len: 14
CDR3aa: CASSLVTGESGYTF
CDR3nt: TGCGCCAGCAGCTTGGTCACAGGGGAATCTGGCTACACCTTC

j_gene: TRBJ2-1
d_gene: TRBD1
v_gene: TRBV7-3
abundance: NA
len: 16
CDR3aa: CASSLGSRTGVDEQFF
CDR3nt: TGTGCCAGCAGCTTAGGGTCCCGGACAGGGGTCGATGAGCAGTTCTTC

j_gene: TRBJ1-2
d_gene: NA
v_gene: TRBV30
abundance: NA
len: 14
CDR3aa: CAWSTPGGFYGYTF
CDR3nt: TGTGCCTGGAGTACGCCGGGGGGCTTCTATGGCTACACCTTC

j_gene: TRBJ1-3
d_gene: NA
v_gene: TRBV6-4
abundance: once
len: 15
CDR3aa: CASYWDTLSGNTIYF
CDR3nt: TGTGCCAGCTATTGGGACACACTCTCTGGAAACACCATATATTTT

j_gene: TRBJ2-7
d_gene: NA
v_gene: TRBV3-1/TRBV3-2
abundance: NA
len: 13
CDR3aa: CASSQGTGNEQYF
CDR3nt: TGTGCCAGCAGCCAAGGGACGGGGAACGAGCAGTACTTC

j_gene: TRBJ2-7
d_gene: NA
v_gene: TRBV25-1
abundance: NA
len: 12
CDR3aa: CASGKQVNEQYF
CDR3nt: TGTGCCAGCGGAAAACAGGTGAACGAGCAGTACTTC

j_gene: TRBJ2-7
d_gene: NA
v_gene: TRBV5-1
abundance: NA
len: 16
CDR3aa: CASSVGGGSLGYEQYF
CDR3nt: TGCGCCAGCAGCGTCGGAGGAGGTTCCCTCGGGTACGAGCAGTACTTC

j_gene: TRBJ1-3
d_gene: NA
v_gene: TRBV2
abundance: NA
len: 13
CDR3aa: CASTGNSGNTIYF
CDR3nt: TGTGCCAGCACTGGCAACTCTGGAAACACCATATATTTT

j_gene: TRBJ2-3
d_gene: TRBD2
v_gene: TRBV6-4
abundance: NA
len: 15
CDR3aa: CASSEIAGATDTQYF
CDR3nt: TGTGCCAGCAGTGAAATAGCGGGAGCCACAGATACGCAGTATTTT

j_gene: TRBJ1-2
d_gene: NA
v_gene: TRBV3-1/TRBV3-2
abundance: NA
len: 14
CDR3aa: CASSQKTGLYGYTF
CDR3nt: TGTGCCAGCAGCCAAAAAACGGGCCTCTATGGCTACACCTTC

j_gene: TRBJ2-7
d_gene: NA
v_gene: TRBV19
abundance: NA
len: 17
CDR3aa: CASSTRYKGPVLYEQYF
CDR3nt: TGTGCCAGTAGTACTCGTTACAAAGGACCGGTACTCTACGAGCAGTACTTC

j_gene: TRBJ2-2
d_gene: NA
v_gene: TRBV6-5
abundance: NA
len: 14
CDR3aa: CASSLDSNTGELFF
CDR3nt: TGTGCCAGCAGTTTGGACTCGAACACCGGGGAGCTGTTTTTT

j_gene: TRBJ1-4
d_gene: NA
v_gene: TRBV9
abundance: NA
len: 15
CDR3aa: CASSVAQGEGEKLFF
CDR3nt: TGTGCCAGCAGCGTAGCTCAGGGTGAAGGTGAAAAACTGTTTTTT

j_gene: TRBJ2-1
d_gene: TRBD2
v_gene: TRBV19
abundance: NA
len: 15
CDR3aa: CASSIWLAGYNEQFF
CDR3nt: TGTGCCAGTAGTATATGGCTAGCGGGATACAATGAGCAGTTCTTC

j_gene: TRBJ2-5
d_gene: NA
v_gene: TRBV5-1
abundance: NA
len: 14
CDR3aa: CASSLQDGQETQYF
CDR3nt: TGCGCCAGCAGCCTCCAGGACGGCCAAGAGACCCAGTACTTC

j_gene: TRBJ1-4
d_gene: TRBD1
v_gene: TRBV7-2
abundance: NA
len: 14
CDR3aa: CASSARTGNEKLFF
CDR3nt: TGTGCCAGCAGCGCCCGGACAGGGAATGAAAAACTGTTTTTT

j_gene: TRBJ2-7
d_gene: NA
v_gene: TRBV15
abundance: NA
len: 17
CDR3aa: CATSKDYGGGYNYEQYF
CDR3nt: TGTGCCACCAGCAAAGATTATGGGGGAGGATATAACTACGAGCAGTACTTC

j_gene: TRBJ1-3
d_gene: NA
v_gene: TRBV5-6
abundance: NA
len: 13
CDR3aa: CASSPWSGNTIYF
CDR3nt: TGTGCCAGCAGCCCCTGGAGTGGAAACACCATATATTTT

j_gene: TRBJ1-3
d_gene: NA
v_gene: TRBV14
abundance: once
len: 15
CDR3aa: CASSQDLHPGNTIYF
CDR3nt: TGTGCCAGCAGCCAAGATCTTCACCCTGGAAACACCATATATTTT

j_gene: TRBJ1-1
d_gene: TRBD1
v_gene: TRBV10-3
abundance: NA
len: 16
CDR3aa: CAISEANRGRVTEAFF
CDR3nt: TGTGCCATCAGTGAAGCTAACAGGGGGCGCGTCACTGAAGCTTTCTTT

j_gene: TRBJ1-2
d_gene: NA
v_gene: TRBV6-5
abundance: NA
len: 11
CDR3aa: CASRVGYGYTF
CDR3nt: TGTGCCAGCCGAGTAGGTTATGGCTACACCTTC

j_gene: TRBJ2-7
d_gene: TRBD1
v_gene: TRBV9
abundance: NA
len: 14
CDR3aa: CASSPEVGGHEQYF
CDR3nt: TGTGCCAGCAGCCCCGAGGTAGGGGGCCACGAGCAGTACTTC

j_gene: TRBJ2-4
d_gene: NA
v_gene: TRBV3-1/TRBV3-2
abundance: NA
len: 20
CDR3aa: CASSQAPGGSSDLAKNIQYF
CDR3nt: TGTGCCAGCAGCCAAGCCCCCGGGGGATCCTCGGACCTAGCCAAAAACATTCAGTACTTC

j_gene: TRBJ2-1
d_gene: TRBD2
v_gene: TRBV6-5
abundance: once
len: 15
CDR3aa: CASSSPLAGGREQFF
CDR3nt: TGTGCCAGCAGTTCTCCACTAGCGGGAGGAAGGGAGCAGTTCTTC

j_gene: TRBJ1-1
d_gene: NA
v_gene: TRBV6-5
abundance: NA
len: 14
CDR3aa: CASSSRGGDTEAFF
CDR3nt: TGTGCCAGCAGTTCACGGGGCGGGGACACTGAAGCTTTCTTT

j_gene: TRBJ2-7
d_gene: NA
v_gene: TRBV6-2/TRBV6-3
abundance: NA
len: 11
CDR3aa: CASSLRSEQYF
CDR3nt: TGTGCCAGCAGTTTGCGGAGCGAGCAGTACTTC

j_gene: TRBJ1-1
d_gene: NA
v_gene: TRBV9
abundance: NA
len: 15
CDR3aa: CASSVGASGITEAFF
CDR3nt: TGTGCCAGCAGCGTAGGGGCGTCGGGGATCACTGAAGCTTTCTTT

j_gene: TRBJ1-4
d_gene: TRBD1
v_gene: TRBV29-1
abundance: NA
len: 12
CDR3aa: CSAQGAHEKLFF
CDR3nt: TGCAGCGCTCAGGGGGCGCATGAAAAACTGTTTTTT

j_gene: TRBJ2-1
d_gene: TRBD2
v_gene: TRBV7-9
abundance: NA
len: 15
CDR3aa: CASSVSGVGYNEQFF
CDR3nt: TGTGCCAGCAGCGTTAGCGGGGTGGGGTACAATGAGCAGTTCTTC

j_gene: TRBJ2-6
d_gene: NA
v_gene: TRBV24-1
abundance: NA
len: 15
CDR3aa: CAIRRASSGANVLTF
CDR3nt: TGTGCCATTAGGAGGGCGAGCTCTGGGGCCAACGTCCTGACTTTC

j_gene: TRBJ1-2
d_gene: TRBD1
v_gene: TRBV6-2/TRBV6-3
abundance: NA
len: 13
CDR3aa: CASSPQGAGGYTF
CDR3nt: TGTGCCAGCAGCCCTCAGGGGGCCGGTGGCTACACCTTC

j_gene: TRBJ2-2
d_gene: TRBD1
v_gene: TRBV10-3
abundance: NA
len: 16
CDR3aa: CAIRGTAKSNTGELFF
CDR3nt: TGTGCCATCAGGGGGACAGCGAAATCGAACACCGGGGAGCTGTTTTTT

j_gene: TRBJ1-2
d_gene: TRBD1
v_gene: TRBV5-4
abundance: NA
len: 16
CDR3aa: CASSLGTMTGNYGYTF
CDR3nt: TGTGCCAGCAGCTTGGGGACCATGACAGGGAACTATGGCTACACCTTC

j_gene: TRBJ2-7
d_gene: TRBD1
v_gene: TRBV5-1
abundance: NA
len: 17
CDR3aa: CASNRHIPGGPTYEQYF
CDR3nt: TGCGCCAGCAATCGCCATATCCCAGGGGGCCCCACCTACGAGCAGTACTTC

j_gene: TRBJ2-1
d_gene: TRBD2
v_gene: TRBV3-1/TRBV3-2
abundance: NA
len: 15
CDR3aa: CASSLGTSGVHEQFF
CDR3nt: TGTGCCAGCAGCCTCGGGACTAGCGGGGTGCATGAGCAGTTCTTC

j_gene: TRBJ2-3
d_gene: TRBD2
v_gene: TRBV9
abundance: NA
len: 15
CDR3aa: CASSVAGTNTDTQYF
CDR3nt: TGTGCCAGCAGCGTAGCAGGGACTAACACAGATACGCAGTATTTT

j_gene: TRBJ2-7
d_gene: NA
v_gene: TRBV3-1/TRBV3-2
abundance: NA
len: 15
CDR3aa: CASSQDEGEGEWQYF
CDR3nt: TGTGCCAGCAGCCAAGATGAAGGGGAAGGGGAATGGCAGTACTTC